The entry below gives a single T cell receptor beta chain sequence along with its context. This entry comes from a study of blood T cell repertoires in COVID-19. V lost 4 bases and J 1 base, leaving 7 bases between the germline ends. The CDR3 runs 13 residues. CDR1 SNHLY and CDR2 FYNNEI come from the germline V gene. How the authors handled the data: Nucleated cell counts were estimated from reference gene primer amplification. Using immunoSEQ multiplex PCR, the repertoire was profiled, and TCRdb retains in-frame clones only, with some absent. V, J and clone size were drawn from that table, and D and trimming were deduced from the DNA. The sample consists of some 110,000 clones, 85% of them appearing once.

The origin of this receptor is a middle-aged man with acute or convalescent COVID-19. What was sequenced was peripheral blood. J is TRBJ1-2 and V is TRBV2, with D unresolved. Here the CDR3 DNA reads TGTGCCAGCAGTGTTGAACTTAACTATGGCTACACCTTC. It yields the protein CASSVELNYGYTF.